The clone carrying this T cell receptor beta chain occurred many times. The data stem from a study of neurological immune-mediated disorders. The CDR3 is 16 residues long. From germline, CDR1 is MNHEY and CDR2 SVGAGI. V shed 0 bases and J shed 9 bases, with 15 bases lying between them. From the 5' RACE reads, TCRdb called clonotypes with MiXCR, one entry per CDR3 protein. Of 30,000 to 45,000 distinct CDR3 sequences listed, nearly 5% are singletons. The gene calls are TRBV6-5 and TRBJ1-6; D may be TRBD1 (5 bases). This clonotype was sampled from a man in his late teens or twenties in good health. Sequences were obtained from CD4+ T cells from blood. CDR3 protein: CASSYSSETGGSPLHF. The CDR3 DNA is TGTGCCAGCAGTTACTCGAGTGAGACGGGGGGTTCACCCCTCCACTTT.